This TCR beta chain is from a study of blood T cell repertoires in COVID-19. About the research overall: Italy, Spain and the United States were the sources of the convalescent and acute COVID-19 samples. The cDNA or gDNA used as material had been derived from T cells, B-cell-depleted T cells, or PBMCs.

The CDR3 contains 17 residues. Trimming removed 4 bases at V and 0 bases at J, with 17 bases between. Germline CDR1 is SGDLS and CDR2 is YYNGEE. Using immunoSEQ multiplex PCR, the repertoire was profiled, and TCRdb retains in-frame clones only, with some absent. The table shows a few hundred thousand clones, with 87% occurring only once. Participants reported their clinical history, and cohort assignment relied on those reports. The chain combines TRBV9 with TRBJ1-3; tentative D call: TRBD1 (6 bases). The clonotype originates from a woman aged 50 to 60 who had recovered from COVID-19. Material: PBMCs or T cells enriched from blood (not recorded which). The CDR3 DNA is TGTGCCAGCAGCCCGCGCGGGGGGGCGTCCTCTGGAAACACCATATATTTT. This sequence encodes CASSPRGGASSGNTIYF. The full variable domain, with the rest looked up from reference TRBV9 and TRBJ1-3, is DSGVTQTPKHLITATGQRVTLRCSPRSGDLSVYWYQQSLDQGLQFLIQYYNGEERAKGNILERFSAQQFPDLHSELNLSSLELGDSALYFCASSPRGGASSGNTIYFGEGSWLTVV.